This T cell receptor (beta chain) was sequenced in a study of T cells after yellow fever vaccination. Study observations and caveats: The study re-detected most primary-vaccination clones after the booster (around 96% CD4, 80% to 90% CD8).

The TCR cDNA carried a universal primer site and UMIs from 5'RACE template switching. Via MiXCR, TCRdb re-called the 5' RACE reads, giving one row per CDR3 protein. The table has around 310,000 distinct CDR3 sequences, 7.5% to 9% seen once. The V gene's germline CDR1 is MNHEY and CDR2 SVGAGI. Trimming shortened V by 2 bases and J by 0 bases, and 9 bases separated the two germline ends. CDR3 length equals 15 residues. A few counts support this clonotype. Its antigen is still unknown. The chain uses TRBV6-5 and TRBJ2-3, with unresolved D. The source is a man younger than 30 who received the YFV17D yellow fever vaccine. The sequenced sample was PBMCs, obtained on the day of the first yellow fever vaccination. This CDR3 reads CASSYVKSSTDTQYF. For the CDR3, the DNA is TGTGCCAGCAGTTACGTGAAAAGTAGCACAGATACGCAGTATTTT.